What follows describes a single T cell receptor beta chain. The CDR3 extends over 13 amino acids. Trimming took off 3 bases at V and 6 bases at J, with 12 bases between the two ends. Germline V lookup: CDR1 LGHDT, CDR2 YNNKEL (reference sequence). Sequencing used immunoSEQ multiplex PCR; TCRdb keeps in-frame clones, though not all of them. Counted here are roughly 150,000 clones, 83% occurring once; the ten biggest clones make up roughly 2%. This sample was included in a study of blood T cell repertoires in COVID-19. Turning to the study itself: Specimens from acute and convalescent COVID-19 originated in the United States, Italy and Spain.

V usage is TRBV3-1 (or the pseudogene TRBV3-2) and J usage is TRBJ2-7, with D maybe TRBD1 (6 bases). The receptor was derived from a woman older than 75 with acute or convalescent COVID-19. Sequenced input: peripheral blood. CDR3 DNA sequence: TGTGCCAGCAGCCAGGGACCAGGGGTCGAGCAGTACTTC. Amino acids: CASSQGPGVEQYF.